A single sample is the source of the 4 T cell receptor beta chains below, sequenced in a study of shared clonotypes between healthy human individuals. Method: immunoSEQ multiplex PCR; TCRdb's copy keeps in-frame clones and lacks some. The repertoire holds 2 million to 2.5 million clones, with 80% to 95% as singletons. Material for sequencing was naive CD4+ T cells from PBMCs. Subset indicated: CD45RA+ positively selected. The source of these receptors is a young man in good health. Some clones in this sample may be carry-over from other donors' samples.

The chain uses TRBV28 and TRBJ2-1; D call uncertain. The CDR3 has 14 residues. Trimming stripped 10 bases from V and 2 bases from J, with 15 bases between. Germline V gene lookup returns CDR1 MDHEN and CDR2 SYDVKM. The CDR3 protein is CATSSSIPYNEQFF. Written as DNA, the CDR3 is TGTGCCACCTCGTCTAGTATCCCCTACAATGAGCAGTTCTTC.

This rearrangement joins TRBV5-1 to TRBJ2-7; no firm D call. Germline-derived CDR1 and CDR2 are SGHRS and YFSETQ. The germline V and J ends were trimmed by 0 bases and 6 bases, with 16 bases remaining between them. The CDR3 covers 15 residues. CDR3 amino acids: CASSLASNWPSEQYF. The DNA of the CDR3 is TGCGCCAGCAGCTTGGCCAGCAATTGGCCGTCCGAGCAGTACTTC.

The rearrangement links TRBV10-3 to TRBJ2-5, with D tentatively TRBD1 or TRBD2 (5 bases each). Trimming cost V 6 bases and J 11 bases, with 25 bases left between them. Germline CDR1 is ENHRY and CDR2 is SYGVKD. The CDR3 length is 15 residues. Here the CDR3 reads CAISQTTGTPLEQYF. The CDR3 coding sequence is TGTGCCATCAGCCAAACCACCGGGACCCCTCTGGAGCAGTACTTC.

The chain couples TRBV9 to TRBJ1-1; D unresolved. The CDR3 contains 15 residues. Looked up from germline, CDR1 is SGDLS and CDR2 is YYNGEE. Trimming stripped 2 bases from V and 0 bases from J, with 11 bases between. The CDR3 spells CASSVKTGMNTEAFF. DNA of the CDR3: TGTGCCAGCAGCGTCAAAACGGGGATGAACACTGAAGCTTTCTTT.